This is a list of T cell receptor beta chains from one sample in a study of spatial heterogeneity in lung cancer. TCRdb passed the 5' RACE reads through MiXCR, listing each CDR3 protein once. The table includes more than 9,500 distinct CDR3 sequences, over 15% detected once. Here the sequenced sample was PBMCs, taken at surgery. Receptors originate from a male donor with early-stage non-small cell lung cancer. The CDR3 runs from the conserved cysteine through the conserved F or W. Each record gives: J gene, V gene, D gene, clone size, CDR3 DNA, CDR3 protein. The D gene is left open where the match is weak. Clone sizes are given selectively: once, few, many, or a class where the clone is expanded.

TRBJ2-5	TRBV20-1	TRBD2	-	TGCAGTGCTAGACTAGCGGGCAAAGAGACCCAGTACTTC	CSARLAGKETQYF
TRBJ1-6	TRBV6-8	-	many	TGTGCCAGCAGTTACTCTCAACAGGGAAAAGGAGTCGGGTCACCCCTCCACTTT	CASSYSQQGKGVGSPLHF
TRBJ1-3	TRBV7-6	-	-	TGTGCCAGCAGCACGGGAAACACCATATATTTT	CASSTGNTIYF
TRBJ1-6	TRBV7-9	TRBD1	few	TGTGCCAGCAGCCGAGGACAGGGCTCCTATAATTCACCCCTCCACTTT	CASSRGQGSYNSPLHF
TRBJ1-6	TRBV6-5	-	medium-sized	TGTGCCAGCAGTTACAATGGGCCGGATTTCTCACCCCTCCACTTT	CASSYNGPDFSPLHF
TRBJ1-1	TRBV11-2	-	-	TGTGCCAGCAGCTTAGTTGACCCGTGGTCGCAAGCTTTCTTT	CASSLVDPWSQAFF
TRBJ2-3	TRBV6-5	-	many	TGTGCCAGCAGTTACTCGGGAGTATGGACAGATACGCAGTATTTT	CASSYSGVWTDTQYF
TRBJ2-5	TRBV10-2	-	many	TGCGCCAGCAGTGAGTCGGACGGGACTCAAGAGACCCAGTACTTC	CASSESDGTQETQYF
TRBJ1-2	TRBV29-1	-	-	TGCAGCGTCACGACAGCTACTTATGGCTACACCTTC	CSVTTATYGYTF
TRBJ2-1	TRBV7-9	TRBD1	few	TGTGCCAGCAGCCCCTCGCAGGGGGCAGGCGAGAAGAATGAGCAGTTCTTC	CASSPSQGAGEKNEQFF
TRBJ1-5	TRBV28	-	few	TGTGCCACCACCGGTGAGGGTGGGGGCAATCAGCCCCAGTTTTTT	CATTGEGGGNQPQFF
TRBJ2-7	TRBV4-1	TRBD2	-	TGCGCCAGCAGCCAAGTTGGCGGGAGGGGTATGGACGAGCAGTACTTC	CASSQVGGRGMDEQYF
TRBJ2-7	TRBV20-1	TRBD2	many	TGCAGTGCTAGTATGACTAGCGGCTCCTACGAGCAGTACTTC	CSASMTSGSYEQYF
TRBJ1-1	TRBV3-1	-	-	TGTGCCAGCAGCCCCTATACGTCCAGGTGGGGGACTGAAGCTTTCTTT	CASSPYTSRWGTEAFF
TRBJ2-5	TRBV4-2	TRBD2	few	TGTGCCAGCAGCCAATATCTAGCGGGAGTGGAAGAGACCCAGTACTTC	CASSQYLAGVEETQYF
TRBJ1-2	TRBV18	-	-	TGTGCCAGCTCACCGACGGGGGAGTATGGCTACACCTTC	CASSPTGEYGYTF
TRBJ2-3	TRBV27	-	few	TGTGCCAGCAGTTCCGACTTCACAGATACGCAGTATTTT	CASSSDFTDTQYF
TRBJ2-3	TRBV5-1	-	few	TGCGCCAGCAGGAAACAGGGCGTTTGGACAGATACGCAGTATTTT	CASRKQGVWTDTQYF
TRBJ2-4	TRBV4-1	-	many	TGCGCCAGCAGCCAAGAAAGGGGGGTGGCCAAAAACATTCAGTACTTC	CASSQERGVAKNIQYF
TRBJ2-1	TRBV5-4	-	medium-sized	TGTGCCAGCAGCCGGTTCAATGAGCAGTTCTTC	CASSRFNEQFF
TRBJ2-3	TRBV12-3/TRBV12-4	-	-	TGTGCCAGCAGCGAAAGGGAGGCAGCGCCCGGAGATACGCAGTATTTT	CASSEREAAPGDTQYF
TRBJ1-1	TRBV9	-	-	TGTGCCAGCAGTAGACTCGGAACCCTAGGCACTGAAGCTTTCTTT	CASSRLGTLGTEAFF
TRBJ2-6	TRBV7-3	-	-	TGTGCCAGCAGCGCACAAGATCCGAGCTCTGGGGCCAACGTCCTGACTTTC	CASSAQDPSSGANVLTF
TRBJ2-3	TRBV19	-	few	TGTGCCAGTAGTCAGCAGGGAGGCACAGATACGCAGTATTTT	CASSQQGGTDTQYF
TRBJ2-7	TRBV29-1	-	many	TGCAGCGCCTCTAGCCAGCGGGCCTCCTACGAGCAGTACTTC	CSASSQRASYEQYF
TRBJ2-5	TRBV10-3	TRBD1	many	TGTGCCATCAGCTGGGACAGGGGATTCCAAGAGACCCAGTACTTC	CAISWDRGFQETQYF
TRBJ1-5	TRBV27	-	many	TGTGCCAGCAGCGGGGGAGGGTCGGGGGGCAATCAGCCCCAGCATTTT	CASSGGGSGGNQPQHF
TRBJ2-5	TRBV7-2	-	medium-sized	TGTGCCAGCAGCTTAGCGGGAGGCTCTATAGGACAAGAGACCCAGTACTTC	CASSLAGGSIGQETQYF
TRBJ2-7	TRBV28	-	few	TGTGCCAGCAGTTTGACGGACCACGAGCAGTACTTC	CASSLTDHEQYF
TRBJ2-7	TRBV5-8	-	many	TGTGCCAGCAGCCTTCAGGGTGGGTTGAGGGAGCAGTACTTC	CASSLQGGLREQYF
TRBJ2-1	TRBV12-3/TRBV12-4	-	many	TGTGCCAGCAGTCCCCCCGCTCGGAATGAGCAGTTCTTC	CASSPPARNEQFF